A single sample is the source of the 29 T cell receptor beta chains below, sequenced in a study of cytomegalovirus exposure and HLA in healthy donors. The primer mix had 60 Vbeta and 13 Jbeta primers. Some clones are missing from TCRdb's copy, which holds only in-frame ones; the method was immunoSEQ multiplex PCR. The data show some 93,000 clones, with roughly four fifths seen just once and 3.5% to 4% held by the top ten. Sequences were obtained from PBMCs. The receptors were gathered from a man aged 50 to 59 in good health and CMV-seronegative.

This clone was observed a single time. V gene TRBV7-6 combines with J gene TRBJ2-6; D perhaps matches TRBD1 (6 bases). Trimming took 3 bases from V and 4 from J, leaving 10 bases between them. The CDR3 sequence is 15 residues long. The germline CDR1 and CDR2 sequences are SGHVS and FNYEAQ. DNA for the CDR3: TGTGCCAGCAGCTTTGGACAGCCGGGGGCCAACGTCCTGACTTTC. It specifies CASSFGQPGANVLTF. The complete variable domain, with remaining parts taken from reference TRBV7-6 and TRBJ2-6, reads GAGVSQSPRYKVTKRGQDVALRCDPISGHVSLYWYRQALGQGPEFLTYFNYEAQQDKSGLPNDRFSAERPEGSISTLTIQRTEQRDSAMYRCASSFGQPGANVLTFGAGSRLTVL.

This clone was observed once. The CDR3 reads CASSLSTGTGNTEAFF. The CDR3 nucleotides are TGTGCCAGCAGTTTATCGACCGGGACAGGGAACACTGAAGCTTTCTTT. The rearrangement uses TRBV28 and TRBJ1-1; TRBD1 agrees at 8 bases. The J segment lost 1 base and the V segment lost 1 base, leaving 5 bases of the junction unmatched. The CDR3 covers 16 residues. Germline V gene sequence: CDR1 MDHEN, CDR2 SYDVKM.

The chain uses TRBV2 and TRBJ2-7, with TRBD1 matching over 9 bases. CDR1 and CDR2 (germline): SNHLY, FYNNEI. This CDR3 contains 14 residues. Trimming took 4 bases from V and 6 from J; bases not matched to a gene: 7. CDR3 bases: TGTGCCAGCAGTGGAGGGACAGGGATCGTCGAGCAGTACTTC. Encoded protein: CASSGGTGIVEQYF.

The chain has TRBV27 and TRBJ1-6; 11 bases agree with TRBD1. With 1 base clipped from V and 10 bases from J, the junction kept 6 bases outside the gene matches. Germline CDR1 MNHEY, CDR2 SMNVEV (reference sequence). This CDR3 spans 16 amino acids. The CDR3 reads CASSLLRTGGRSPLHF. In nucleotides, the CDR3 is TGTGCCAGCAGTTTATTACGGACAGGGGGCAGGTCACCCCTCCACTTT.

CDR3 sequence reads: CSVFGSGYTF. For the CDR3, the DNA is TGCAGCGTTTTCGGGTCTGGCTACACCTTC. The chain uses TRBV29-1 and TRBJ1-2; D is unclear. CDR1 is SQVTM, CDR2 ANQGSEA, per germline. The CDR3 covers 10 residues. Trimming took 5 bases from V and 7 from J, leaving 8 bases between them.

The genes are TRBV5-4 and TRBJ2-7, with D perhaps TRBD1 (8 bases). Trimming stripped 0 bases from V and 6 bases from J, with 16 bases between. The CDR3 sequence is 15 residues long. Germline values: CDR1 SGHNT, CDR2 YYREEE (reference sequence). The CDR3 DNA reads TGTGCCAGCAGCTTGGCCGTACAGGGGGGGTCCGAGCAGTACTTC. Amino acid sequence: CASSLAVQGGSEQYF.

In its sample, this clone was seen a few times. The gene calls are TRBV5-1 and TRBJ1-1; tentative D call: TRBD1 (6 bases). Deletions cut 3 bases from V and 5 bases from J, with 14 bases between. Germline values: CDR1 SGHRS, CDR2 YFSETQ. This CDR3 contains 14 residues. This CDR3 is CASSSQGTGTEAFF. The CDR3, as DNA: TGCGCCAGCAGCTCTCAGGGGACGGGGACTGAAGCTTTCTTT.

V and J are TRBV1 and TRBJ2-1; the D call in the table, TRBD2, was not verified against the DNA. TRBV1 is given as a pseudogene. The CDR3 extends over 19 amino acids. The DNA of the CDR3 is TGCACCAGCAGCCTCAGGTGGACTAGAGGGGGGCGGGTTCACAATGAGCAGTTCTTC. This gives the protein CTSSLRWTRGGRVHNEQFF.

This sequence joins TRBV5-1 and TRBJ2-3; D is perhaps TRBD2 (7 bases). The CDR3 extends over 15 amino acids. V lost 3 bases and J lost 5, with 16 bases in between. Germline V lookup: CDR1 SGHRS, CDR2 YFSETQ. The CDR3 coding sequence is TGCGCCAGCAGCTCGGGAGGCCTAGGGGGAGATACGCAGTATTTT. Translating it yields CASSSGGLGGDTQYF.

The chain recombines TRBV29-1 with TRBJ2-3; 10 nucleotides align to TRBD2. CDR3 length: 17 amino acids. V gave up 7 bases and J gave up 0 bases; unmatched junction bases: 13. The V gene's germline CDR1 is SQVTM and CDR2 ANQGSEA. CDR3 protein: CSGNGLAEEDSTDTQYF. The CDR3, as DNA: TGCAGCGGCAACGGACTAGCGGAGGAGGATAGCACAGATACGCAGTATTTT.

This clone occurred once. The chain is built from TRBV11-2 and TRBJ2-1; the D is unclear. Germline V lookup: CDR1 SGHAT, CDR2 FQNNGV. The CDR3 is made up of 16 amino acids. V shed 4 bases and J shed 2 bases, with 15 bases lying between them. The CDR3 loop reads CASSSPGGSAYNEQFF. Here the CDR3 DNA reads TGTGCCAGCAGCTCGCCCGGCGGCTCGGCCTACAATGAGCAGTTCTTC.

V and J are TRBV5-1 and TRBJ2-3; a weak D match, TRBD2 (5 bases). Deletions cut 0 bases from V and 0 bases from J, with 14 bases between. The CDR3 totals 17 residues. CDR1 and CDR2 from the germline V gene are SGHRS and YFSETQ. The CDR3 region is CASSLGASRLSTDTQYF. For the CDR3, the DNA is TGCGCCAGCAGCTTGGGGGCTAGCCGTCTTAGCACAGATACGCAGTATTTT. Combining the CDR3 with reference TRBV5-1 and TRBJ2-3 gives the whole variable domain KAGVTQTPRYLIKTRGQQVTLSCSPISGHRSVSWYQQTPGQGLQFLFEYFSETQRNKGNFPGRFSGRQFSNSRSEMNVSTLELGDSALYLCASSLGASRLSTDTQYFGPGTRLTVL.

The chain employs TRBV28 and TRBJ2-7, with 7 bases matching TRBD1. Per germline, CDR1 MDHEN and CDR2 SYDVKM. The trim removed 6 bases at V and 3 bases at J, leaving 8 bases unmatched. This CDR3 contains 14 residues. The CDR3 DNA follows: TGTGCCAGCAGCTCGATGGGACAGAGCTACGAGCAGTACTTC. Translating gives CASSSMGQSYEQYF. The whole variable domain, filled in from reference TRBV28 and TRBJ2-7, reads DVKVTQSSRYLVKRTGEKVFLECVQDMDHENMFWYRQDPGLGLRLIYFSYDVKMKEKGDIPEGYSVSREKKERFSLILESASTNQTSMYLCASSSMGQSYEQYFGPGTRLTVT.

V is TRBV27 and J is TRBJ2-5; 8 bases match TRBD2. Near its end, the DNA agrees better with TRBJ2-7, so the J call may be wrong. The CDR3 covers 12 residues. Germline CDR1 is MNHEY and CDR2 is SMNVEV (reference sequence). This CDR3 reads CASSLAGGEQYF. For the CDR3, the DNA is TGTGCCAGCAGTTTGGCGGGGGGCGAGCAGTACTTC.

The rearrangement uses TRBV9 and TRBJ1-4; no definite D call. With 2 bases removed from V and 5 bases from J, the gap between germline ends came to 13 bases. Germline V gene data show CDR1 as SGDLS and CDR2 as YYNGEE. The CDR3 has 15 residues. The CDR3 nucleotides read TGTGCCAGCAGCGTTTCGACTGAGGAGAATGAAAAACTGTTTTTT. It codes for CASSVSTEENEKLFF.

The sample holds a few counts of this clone. This chain joins TRBV6-5 and TRBJ2-7; 7 bases fit TRBD1. J lost 3 bases, V lost 6 bases, and 8 bases had no gene match. Germline V CDR1 and CDR2: MNHEY, SVGAGI. This CDR3 is built from 14 residues. This CDR3 reads CASRTMTGRYEQYF. The CDR3, as DNA: TGTGCCAGCAGAACCATGACAGGGCGCTACGAGCAGTACTTC.

Written as DNA, the CDR3 is TGTGCCACGGGACAGACGACCTACGAGCAGTACTTC. Encoded protein: CATGQTTYEQYF. This chain uses TRBV28 with TRBJ2-7, with 7 positions matching TRBD1. Looked up from germline, CDR1 is MDHEN and CDR2 is SYDVKM. The CDR3 runs to 12 residues. With 10 bases clipped from V and 2 bases from J, the junction kept 5 bases outside the gene matches. The full variable domain, with the rest looked up from reference TRBV28 and TRBJ2-7, is DVKVTQSSRYLVKRTGEKVFLECVQDMDHENMFWYRQDPGLGLRLIYFSYDVKMKEKGDIPEGYSVSREKKERFSLILESASTNQTSMYLCATGQTTYEQYFGPGTRLTVT.

The V and J genes are TRBV11-2 and TRBJ2-7, with 11 bases matching TRBD1. In germline, CDR1 is SGHAT, CDR2 FQNNGV. V lost 5 bases, J lost 6 bases, and 9 bases stayed unmatched. The CDR3 is 15 residues long. The CDR3 loop is CASSPLVGTGGEQYF. The CDR3 DNA sequence: TGTGCCAGCAGCCCCCTCGTTGGGACAGGGGGCGAGCAGTACTTC.

The chain couples TRBV7-2 to TRBJ1-2, with a tentative D call TRBD1 (5 bases). The CDR3 loop spans 12 amino acids. Between the trimmed V and J ends, which lost 6 bases and 8 bases, there was a span of 13 bases. Germline CDR1 is SGHTA and CDR2 is FQGNSA. CDR3 sequence reads: CASSLMGGGYTF. CDR3 nucleotides: TGTGCCAGCAGTCTAATGGGGGGGGGCTACACCTTC.

J is TRBJ1-2 and V is TRBV7-2, with 7 bases that match TRBD1. Germline V gene lookup returns CDR1 SGHTA and CDR2 FQGNSA. CDR3 length: 16 amino acids. Losses at the gene ends were 3 bases for V and 6 bases for J; bases not matched to a gene: 13. The CDR3, as DNA: TGTGCCAGCAGCTTGGCAAGAGGGGGCGTAATAAATGGCTACACCTTC. Its translation is CASSLARGGVINGYTF.

This chain uses TRBV28 with TRBJ2-4, with unresolved D. Trimming stripped 4 bases from V and 0 bases from J, with 13 bases between. The length of the CDR3 is 16 residues. Germline values: CDR1 MDHEN, CDR2 SYDVKM. The CDR3 DNA follows: TGTGCCAGCAGTTCCTACAGAGCTCTAGCCAAAAACATTCAGTACTTC. It encodes CASSSYRALAKNIQYF.

The chain uses TRBV4-1 and TRBJ2-7; a possible D gene is TRBD1 (5 bases). Trimming stripped 2 bases from V and 2 bases from J, with 22 bases between. Germline V gene data show CDR1 as MGHRA and CDR2 as YSYEKL. The CDR3 is 18 residues long. The CDR3 sequence is CASSQNALPTAGTYEQYF. The CDR3 nucleotides are TGCGCCAGCAGCCAAAACGCCCTTCCGACAGCCGGAACCTACGAGCAGTACTTC.

This chain joins TRBV2 and TRBJ2-5; D remains ambiguous. Near its end, the DNA agrees better with TRBJ2-7, so the J call may be wrong. CDR3 length: 13 amino acids. CDR1 is SNHLY and CDR2 is FYNNEI in the germline V gene. CDR3 amino acids: CASSEDPYYEQYF. The CDR3 nucleotides read TGTGCCAGCAGTGAAGATCCCTACTACGAGCAGTACTTC.

The chain carries TRBV9 and TRBJ2-3; TRBD2 might be the D (5 bases). Germline lookup yields CDR1 SGDLS and CDR2 YYNGEE. Trimming took 2 bases from V and 5 from J, leaving 15 bases between them. This CDR3 spans 15 amino acids. CDR3 protein: CASSVELAPGDTQYF. Written as DNA, the CDR3 is TGTGCCAGCAGCGTGGAGCTAGCCCCGGGAGATACGCAGTATTTT. Together with reference TRBV9 and TRBJ2-3, the CDR3 gives the full variable domain: DSGVTQTPKHLITATGQRVTLRCSPRSGDLSVYWYQQSLDQGLQFLIQYYNGEERAKGNILERFSAQQFPDLHSELNLSSLELGDSALYFCASSVELAPGDTQYFGPGTRLTVL.

The CDR3 region is CASSFAEGYLNTDTQYF. In nucleotides, the CDR3 is TGTGCCAGCAGTTTTGCTGAGGGCTACCTAAACACAGATACGCAGTATTTT. The genes are TRBV27 and TRBJ2-3; D may be TRBD2 (5 bases). CDR3 length equals 17 residues. Trimming shortened V by 3 bases and J by 2 bases, and 18 bases separated the two germline ends. CDR1 is MNHEY and CDR2 is SMNVEV in the germline V gene (reference sequence).

The chain joins TRBV5-4 to TRBJ1-1, with D possibly TRBD1 on 5 matching bases. V was trimmed by 0 bases and J by 0 bases, leaving 12 bases between them. Germline CDR1 and CDR2: SGHNT and YYREEE (reference sequence). CDR3 size: 16 residues. The CDR3 DNA is TGTGCCAGCAGCTTGGCCGGCGGGGCTTTGAACACTGAAGCTTTCTTT. This codes for CASSLAGGALNTEAFF.

The chain recombines TRBV7-2 with TRBJ2-2; TRBD1 might be the D (6 bases). The CDR3 loop spans 19 amino acids. V lost 2 bases, J lost 7 bases, and 26 bases lay in between. Germline V gives CDR1 SGHTA, CDR2 FQGNSA. CDR3 coding DNA: TGTGCCAGCAGCTTAAAATCGGTTGGGGGCGCATCCTTCAACGGGGAGCTGTTTTTT. This codes for CASSLKSVGGASFNGELFF.

The CDR3 bases are TGCGCCAGCAGCTTGGAGGGGTCTGGTTCACCCCTCCACTTT. Its translation is CASSLEGSGSPLHF. The rearrangement uses TRBV5-1 and TRBJ1-6, with D tentatively TRBD1 (5 bases). Trimming shortened V by 0 bases and J by 9 bases, and 10 bases separated the two germline ends. The CDR3 has 14 amino acids. From germline, CDR1 is SGHRS and CDR2 YFSETQ.

The gene calls are TRBV4-1 and TRBJ2-3; 7 nucleotides line up with TRBD2. Germline V lookup: CDR1 MGHRA, CDR2 YSYEKL. The CDR3 runs 16 residues. Germline trimming cut 1 base from V and 6 bases from J; bases unmatched to any gene: 10. CDR3 loop: CASSQAARGGGDTQYF. In nucleotides, the CDR3 is TGCGCCAGCAGCCAAGCGGCCCGCGGGGGTGGGGATACGCAGTATTTT.